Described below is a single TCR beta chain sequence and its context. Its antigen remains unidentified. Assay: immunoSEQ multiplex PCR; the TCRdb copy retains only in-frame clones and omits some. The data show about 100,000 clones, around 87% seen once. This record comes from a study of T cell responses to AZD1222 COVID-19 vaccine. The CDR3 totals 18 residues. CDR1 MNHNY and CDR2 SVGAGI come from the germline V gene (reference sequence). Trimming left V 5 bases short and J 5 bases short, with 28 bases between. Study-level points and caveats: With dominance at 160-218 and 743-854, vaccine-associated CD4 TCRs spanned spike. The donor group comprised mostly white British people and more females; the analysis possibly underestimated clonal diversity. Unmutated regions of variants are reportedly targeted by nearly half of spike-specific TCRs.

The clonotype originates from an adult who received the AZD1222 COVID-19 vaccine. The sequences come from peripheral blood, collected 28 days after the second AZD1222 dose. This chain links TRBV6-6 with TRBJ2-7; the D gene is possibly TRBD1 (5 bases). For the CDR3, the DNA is TGTGCCAGCAGTCCAGGGTTGGCTCAAACCAAAGGTACCCACGAGCAGTACTTC. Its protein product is CASSPGLAQTKGTHEQYF.